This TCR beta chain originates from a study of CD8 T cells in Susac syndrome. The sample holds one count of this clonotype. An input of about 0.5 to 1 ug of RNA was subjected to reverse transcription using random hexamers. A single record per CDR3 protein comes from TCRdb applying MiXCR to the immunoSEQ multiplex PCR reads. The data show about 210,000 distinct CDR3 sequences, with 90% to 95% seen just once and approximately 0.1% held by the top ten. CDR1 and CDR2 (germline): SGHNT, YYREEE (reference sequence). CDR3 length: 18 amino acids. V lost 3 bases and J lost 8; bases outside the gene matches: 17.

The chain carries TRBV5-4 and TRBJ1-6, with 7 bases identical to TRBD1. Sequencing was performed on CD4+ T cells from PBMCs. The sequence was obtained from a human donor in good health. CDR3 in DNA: TGTGCCAGCAGCTCATTGTTGGGACCAGGGACAGTCGATTCACCCCTCCACTTT. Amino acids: CASSSLLGPGTVDSPLHF.